Included here is one T cell receptor (beta chain) sequence, with context. The CDR3 length is 13 residues. With V trimmed by 10 bases and J by 5 bases, 5 bases remained unmatched. Germline values: CDR1 MDHEN, CDR2 SYDVKM. The data stem from a study of blood T cell repertoires in COVID-19. Study in general: Samples taken during acute and convalescent COVID-19 were collected in the United States, Italy and Spain. PBMCs, B-cell-depleted T cells, or T cells were the source of the cDNA or gDNA that made up the material.

The authors' processing: Estimation of nucleated cell counts relied on the amplification of reference gene primers. Here immunoSEQ multiplex PCR was the method, and the copy in TCRdb shows in-frame clones only, minus some. D and trimming come from the DNA, and the V and J calls and clone size come from that table. The profile shows roughly 68,000 clones, roughly 80% of them singletons. Seattle patients were enrolled while actively infected and followed longitudinally. Sequenced input: peripheral blood. This sequence originates from a man in his 60s with COVID-19, enrolled during active disease. V is TRBV28 and J is TRBJ1-5, with TRBD1 matching 10 bases. CDR3 amino acids: CATRQGAHQPQHF. CDR3 DNA: TGTGCCACCCGACAGGGGGCGCATCAGCCCCAGCATTTT.